One sample yielded the 9 T cell receptor beta chains listed below, sequenced in a study of shared clonotypes between healthy human individuals. Method: immunoSEQ multiplex PCR; TCRdb's copy keeps in-frame clones and lacks some. The repertoire includes approximately 2.4 million clones, 95% of them detected once, and roughly 0.13% sits in the top ten. Specimen: naive CD4+ T cells sorted from blood. Subset given: CD45RA+ positively selected. Receptor source: a man between 18 and 35 years old in good health.

This clone was observed a few times. Distinct nucleotide sequences in the sample also encode this CDR3. The chain employs TRBV6-5 and TRBJ1-1; TRBD1 agrees at 7 bases. CDR3 length equals 14 residues. The germline gives CDR1 MNHEY, CDR2 SVGAGI. The junction had 0 bases not matched to a gene; V was cut back by 2 bases and J by 0 bases. The CDR3 DNA is TGTGCCAGCAGTTACGGGACAGTGAACACTGAAGCTTTCTTT. Its translation is CASSYGTVNTEAFF.

The rearrangement joins TRBV6-1 to TRBJ1-3; D is ambiguous. V lost 0 bases, J lost 3 bases, and 9 bases lay in between. Germline V gives CDR1 MNHNS, CDR2 SASEGT. The CDR3 totals 15 residues. Written as DNA, the CDR3 is TGTGCCAGCAGTGAAGCGCCGTGGGTTGGAAACACCATATATTTT. It encodes CASSEAPWVGNTIYF.

This clone has a handful of counts. The genes are TRBV19 and TRBJ1-5, with 9 bases identical to TRBD1. Per the germline V gene, CDR1 is LNHDA and CDR2 is SQIVND (reference sequence). The CDR3 is made up of 15 amino acids. The junction had 5 bases not matched to a gene; V was cut back by 6 bases and J by 2 bases. CDR3 sequence (DNA): TGTGCCAGTAGATCGGACAGGGGTGGCAATCAGCCCCAGCATTTT. It translates to CASRSDRGGNQPQHF.

The chain combines TRBV2 with TRBJ2-2; D might be TRBD1 (5 bases). The V and J ends lost 10 bases and 3 bases respectively, with 18 bases between them. The CDR3 is 15 amino acids. CDR1 SNHLY and CDR2 FYNNEI come from the germline V gene. DNA of the CDR3: TGTGCCATTCCAACAGGCCCCCGGGACACCGGGGAGCTGTTTTTT. It codes for CAIPTGPRDTGELFF.

V gene TRBV27 combines with J gene TRBJ2-5; TRBD2 matches 9 bases. V dropped 8 bases and J dropped 6; count of bases not matched to a gene: 13. CDR1 and CDR2 from the germline V gene are MNHEY and SMNVEV (reference sequence). This CDR3 comprises 15 residues. The CDR3, as DNA: TGTGCCAGCCCCCAGGGTAGCGGGGGATCGAAGACCCAGTACTTC. Its translation: CASPQGSGGSKTQYF.

The V and J genes are TRBV11-2 and TRBJ2-2; no clear D. This CDR3 has 16 amino acids. CDR1 and CDR2 from the germline V gene are SGHAT and FQNNGV. Trimming removed 5 bases from V and 5 bases from J, with 18 bases in between. The CDR3 is CASSPLDTLGTGELFF. The CDR3 nucleotides read TGTGCCAGCAGCCCCCTTGATACTCTCGGGACCGGGGAGCTGTTTTTT.

The V call is TRBV5-1, the J call TRBJ2-1; TRBD1 agrees at 8 bases. This CDR3 comprises 15 residues. J gave up 7 bases and V 4 bases, and 10 bases lay outside the gene matches. CDR1 and CDR2 from the germline V gene are SGHRS and YFSETQ. CDR3 region: CASSVTGVKGNEQFF. CDR3 nucleotide sequence: TGCGCCAGCAGCGTGACAGGGGTAAAGGGTAATGAGCAGTTCTTC.

The V and J genes are TRBV18 and TRBJ2-7, with D perhaps matching TRBD1 (6 bases). The CDR3 contains 14 residues. Between the trimmed V and J ends, which lost 4 bases and 7 bases, there was a span of 17 bases. The germline CDR1 and CDR2 sequences are KGHSH and LQKENI. The CDR3 protein is CASSLSRDIQEQYF. The CDR3 coding sequence is TGTGCCAGCTCACTATCTAGGGACATCCAAGAGCAGTACTTC.

Only one count was recorded for this clone. The chain recombines TRBV2 with TRBJ2-2, with 7 bases matching TRBD1. The CDR3 sequence is 14 residues long. Germline V gene data show CDR1 as SNHLY and CDR2 as FYNNEI. With V trimmed by 5 bases and J by 6 bases, 6 bases remained unmatched. CDR3 DNA sequence: TGTGCCAGCAGTTTACGGCAGGGGGCCGGGGAGCTGTTTTTT. It codes for CASSLRQGAGELFF.